Listed below are T cell receptor beta chains from one sample, sequenced in a study of T cell responses to AZD1222 COVID-19 vaccine. TCRdb's copy holds only in-frame clones and misses some; the assay was immunoSEQ multiplex PCR. The sample has 120,000 or so clones, around 88% seen once. This specimen was peripheral blood, taken 28 days after the second AZD1222 dose. The receptors shown here come from an adult who received the AZD1222 COVID-19 vaccine. Each CDR3 is given with its conserved first and last residue. A D gene is named only where the DNA matches it firmly. Some rows have no size entry. The others give once, few or many, or a class for an expanded clone.

d_call | clone_size | cdr3_length | j_call | v_call | cdr3_nt | cdr3_aa
TRBD2 | few | 14 | TRBJ2-3 | TRBV7-2 | TGTGCCAGCAGCCCGGGACTAGCGGGAATTACGCAGTATTTT | CASSPGLAGITQYF
- | - | 14 | TRBJ1-3 | TRBV30 | TGTGCCTGGAGTGTGTCCAGGGCTGGAAACACCATATATTTT | CAWSVSRAGNTIYF
- | - | 11 | TRBJ1-2 | TRBV3-1/TRBV3-2 | TGTGCCAGCTGGGGTCGCGTTGGCTACACCTTC | CASWGRVGYTF
TRBD1 | - | 14 | TRBJ2-5 | TRBV3-1/TRBV3-2 | TGTGCCAGCAGCCGACGGACAGGGGACGAGACCCAGTACTTC | CASSRRTGDETQYF
TRBD1 | - | 14 | TRBJ1-2 | TRBV29-1 | TGCAGCGTTACATCCGGGACAGTTGGGTATGGCTACACCTTC | CSVTSGTVGYGYTF
- | once | 14 | TRBJ1-1 | TRBV19 | TGTGCCAGTACCGCGACAGGCGCGAACACTGAAGCTTTCTTT | CASTATGANTEAFF
- | - | 15 | TRBJ2-7 | TRBV7-4 | TGTGCCAGCAGCCGAAGTAGGGCATCCTCCTACGAGCAGTACTTC | CASSRSRASSYEQYF
- | - | 15 | TRBJ2-7 | TRBV11-3 | TGTGCCAGCAGCTTATCCCGGAACACCCCTTACGAGCAGTACTTC | CASSLSRNTPYEQYF
- | few | 14 | TRBJ2-7 | TRBV28 | TGTGCCAGCAGTTTATTCGGGAGCTCCTACGAGCAGTACTTC | CASSLFGSSYEQYF
- | - | 15 | TRBJ2-3 | TRBV7-3 | TGTGCCAGCAGCCCTCAGGGATTTAGCACAGATACGCAGTATTTT | CASSPQGFSTDTQYF
- | - | 13 | TRBJ2-7 | TRBV6-1 | TGTGCCAGCAGTGAAGATCCAGGCTACGAGCAGTACTTC | CASSEDPGYEQYF
TRBD2 | once | 14 | TRBJ2-3 | TRBV5-1 | TGCGCCAGCAGCTTGAGCGGGGGAGCAGATACGCAGTATTTT | CASSLSGGADTQYF
TRBD2 | - | 14 | TRBJ2-7 | TRBV5-8 | TGTGCCAGCAGCCAAACTAGCGGCGCCTACGAGCAGTACTTC | CASSQTSGAYEQYF
- | - | 16 | TRBJ2-2 | TRBV7-9 | TGTGCCAGCAGCTTACTTGGACAGAGCCACACCGGGGAGCTGTTTTTT | CASSLLGQSHTGELFF
- | - | 16 | TRBJ1-5 | TRBV21-1 | TGTGCCAGCAGCAAAGACCGGACAGGGGACAATCAGCCCCAGCATTTT | CASSKDRTGDNQPQHF
TRBD2 | - | 16 | TRBJ2-3 | TRBV7-9 | TGTGCCAGCAGCTCCCGGACTAGCGGGGTAGCAGATACGCAGTATTTT | CASSSRTSGVADTQYF
- | - | 15 | TRBJ1-1 | TRBV9 | TGTGCCAGCAGCGTAGAGGGGGTTTCGAACACTGAAGCTTTCTTT | CASSVEGVSNTEAFF
TRBD1 | few | 13 | TRBJ1-1 | TRBV28 | TGTGCCAGCAGGCGACAGGGGATTACTGAAGCTTTCTTT | CASRRQGITEAFF
TRBD1 | - | 15 | TRBJ2-7 | TRBV27 | TGTGCCAGCAGCACCCTGGGGACAGGTGCCTACGAGCAGTACTTC | CASSTLGTGAYEQYF
- | - | 16 | TRBJ2-1 | TRBV3-1/TRBV3-2 | TGTGCCAGCAGCCAAGTATTAACTTGGGGGAGCAATGAGCAGTTCTTC | CASSQVLTWGSNEQFF
- | - | 14 | TRBJ1-5 | TRBV27 | TGTGCCAGCAGTTTATGGGGGAGCAATCAGCCCCAGCATTTT | CASSLWGSNQPQHF
- | - | 14 | TRBJ2-7 | TRBV28 | TGTGCCAGCATTGGGGGGGGGCGGGCGGACGAGCAGTACTTC | CASIGGGRADEQYF
- | - | 12 | TRBJ2-1 | TRBV27 | TGTGCCAGCAGGGGAGGACGGTTGGAGCAGTTCTTC | CASRGGRLEQFF
- | - | 13 | TRBJ2-7 | TRBV9 | TGTGCCAGCAGCGTAGAGGGGACGCGGGAGCAGTACTTC | CASSVEGTREQYF
- | - | 15 | TRBJ1-2 | TRBV9 | TGTGCCAGCAGCGTAGGGTTAGGGAGTAACTATGGCTACACCTTC | CASSVGLGSNYGYTF
TRBD1 | - | 14 | TRBJ1-1 | TRBV28 | TGTGCCAGCAGACCGGGACAGGCCCTCCCTGGGGCTTTCTTT | CASRPGQALPGAFF
- | - | 14 | TRBJ2-5 | TRBV24-1 | TGTGCCACCAGTGACTGGGGCGCGAAGGAGACCCAGTACTTC | CATSDWGAKETQYF